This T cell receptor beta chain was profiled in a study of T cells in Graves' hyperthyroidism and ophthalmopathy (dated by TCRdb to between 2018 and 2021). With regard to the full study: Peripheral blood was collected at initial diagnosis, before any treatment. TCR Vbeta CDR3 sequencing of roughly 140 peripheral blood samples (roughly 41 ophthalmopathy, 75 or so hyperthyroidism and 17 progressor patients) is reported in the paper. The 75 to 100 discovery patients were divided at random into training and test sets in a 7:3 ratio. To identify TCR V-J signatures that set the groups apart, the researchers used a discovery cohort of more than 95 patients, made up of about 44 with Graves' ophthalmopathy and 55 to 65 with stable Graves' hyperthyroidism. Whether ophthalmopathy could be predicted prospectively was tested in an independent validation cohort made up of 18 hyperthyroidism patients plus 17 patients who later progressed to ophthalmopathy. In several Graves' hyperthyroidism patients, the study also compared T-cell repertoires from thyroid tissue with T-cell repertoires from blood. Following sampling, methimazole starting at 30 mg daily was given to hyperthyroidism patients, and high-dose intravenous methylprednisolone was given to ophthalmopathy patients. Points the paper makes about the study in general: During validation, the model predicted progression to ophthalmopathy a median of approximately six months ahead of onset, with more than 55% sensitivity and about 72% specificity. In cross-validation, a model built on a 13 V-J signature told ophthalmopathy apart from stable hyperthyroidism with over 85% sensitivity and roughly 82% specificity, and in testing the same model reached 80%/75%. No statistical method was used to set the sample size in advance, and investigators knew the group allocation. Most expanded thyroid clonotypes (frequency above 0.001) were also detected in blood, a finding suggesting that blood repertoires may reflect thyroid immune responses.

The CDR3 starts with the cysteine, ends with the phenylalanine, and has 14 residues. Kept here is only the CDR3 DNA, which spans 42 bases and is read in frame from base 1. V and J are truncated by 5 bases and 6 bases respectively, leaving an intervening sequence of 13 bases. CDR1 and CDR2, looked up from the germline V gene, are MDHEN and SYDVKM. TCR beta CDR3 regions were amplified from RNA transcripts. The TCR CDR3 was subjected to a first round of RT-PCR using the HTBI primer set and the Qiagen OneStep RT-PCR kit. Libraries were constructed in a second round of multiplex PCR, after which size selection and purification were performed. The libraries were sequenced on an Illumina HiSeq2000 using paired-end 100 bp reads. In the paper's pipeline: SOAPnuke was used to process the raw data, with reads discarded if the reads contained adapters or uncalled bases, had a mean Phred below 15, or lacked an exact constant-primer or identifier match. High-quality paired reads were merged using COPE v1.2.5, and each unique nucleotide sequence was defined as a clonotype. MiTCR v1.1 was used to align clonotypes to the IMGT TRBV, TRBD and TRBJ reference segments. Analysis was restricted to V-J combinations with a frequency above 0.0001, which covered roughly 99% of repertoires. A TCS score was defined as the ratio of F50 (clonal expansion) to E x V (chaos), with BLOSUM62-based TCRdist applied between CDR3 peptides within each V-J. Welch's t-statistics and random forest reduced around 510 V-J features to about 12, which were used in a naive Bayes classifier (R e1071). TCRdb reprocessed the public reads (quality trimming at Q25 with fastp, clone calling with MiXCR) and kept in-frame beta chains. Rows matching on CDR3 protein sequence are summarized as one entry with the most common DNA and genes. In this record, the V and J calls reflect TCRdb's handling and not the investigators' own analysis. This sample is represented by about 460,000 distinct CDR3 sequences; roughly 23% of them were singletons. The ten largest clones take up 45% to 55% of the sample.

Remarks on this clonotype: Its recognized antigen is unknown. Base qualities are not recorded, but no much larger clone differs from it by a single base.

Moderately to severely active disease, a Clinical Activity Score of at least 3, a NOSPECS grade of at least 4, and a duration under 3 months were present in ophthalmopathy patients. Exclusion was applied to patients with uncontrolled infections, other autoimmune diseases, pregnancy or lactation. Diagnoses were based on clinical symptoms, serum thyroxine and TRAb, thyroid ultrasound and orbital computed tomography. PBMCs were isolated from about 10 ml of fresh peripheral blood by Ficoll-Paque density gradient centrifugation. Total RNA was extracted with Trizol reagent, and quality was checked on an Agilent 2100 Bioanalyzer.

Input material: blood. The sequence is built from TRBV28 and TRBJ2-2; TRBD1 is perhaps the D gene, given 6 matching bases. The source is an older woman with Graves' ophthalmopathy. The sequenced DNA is TGTGCCAGCAGTAGGGACCAGGGGCCCGGGGAGCTGTTTTTT. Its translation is CASSRDQGPGELFF.